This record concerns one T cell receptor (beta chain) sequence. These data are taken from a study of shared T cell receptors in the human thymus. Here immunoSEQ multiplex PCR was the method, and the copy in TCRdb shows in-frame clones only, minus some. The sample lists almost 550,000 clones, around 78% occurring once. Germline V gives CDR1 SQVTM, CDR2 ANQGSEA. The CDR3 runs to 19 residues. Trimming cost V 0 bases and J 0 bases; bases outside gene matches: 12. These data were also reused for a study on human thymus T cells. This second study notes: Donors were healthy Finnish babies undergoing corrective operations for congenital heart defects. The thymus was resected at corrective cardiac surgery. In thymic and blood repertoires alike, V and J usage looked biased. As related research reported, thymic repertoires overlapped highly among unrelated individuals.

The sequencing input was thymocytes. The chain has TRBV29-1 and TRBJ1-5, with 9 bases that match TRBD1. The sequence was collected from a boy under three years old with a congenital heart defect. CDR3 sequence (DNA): TGCAGCGTTGAAGATCCCGGGACAGGGAGACGGGATAGCAATCAGCCCCAGCATTTT. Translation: CSVEDPGTGRRDSNQPQHF.